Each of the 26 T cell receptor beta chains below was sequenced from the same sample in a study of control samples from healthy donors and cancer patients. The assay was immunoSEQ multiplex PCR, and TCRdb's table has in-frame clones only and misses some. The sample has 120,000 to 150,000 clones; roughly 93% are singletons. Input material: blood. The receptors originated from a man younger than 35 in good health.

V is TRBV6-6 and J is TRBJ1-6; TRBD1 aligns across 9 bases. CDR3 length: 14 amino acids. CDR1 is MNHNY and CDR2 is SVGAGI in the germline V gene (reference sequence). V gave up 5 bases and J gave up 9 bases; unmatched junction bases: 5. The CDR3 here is CASSRDRGASPLHF. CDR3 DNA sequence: TGTGCCAGCAGTCGAGACAGGGGGGCTTCACCCCTCCACTTT.

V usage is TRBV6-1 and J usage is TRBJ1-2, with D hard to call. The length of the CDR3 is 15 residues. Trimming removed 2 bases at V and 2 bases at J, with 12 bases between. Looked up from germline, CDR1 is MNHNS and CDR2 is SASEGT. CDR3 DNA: TGTGCCAGCAGTGAATGGAGCAACAACAACTATGGCTACACCTTC. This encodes CASSEWSNNNYGYTF.

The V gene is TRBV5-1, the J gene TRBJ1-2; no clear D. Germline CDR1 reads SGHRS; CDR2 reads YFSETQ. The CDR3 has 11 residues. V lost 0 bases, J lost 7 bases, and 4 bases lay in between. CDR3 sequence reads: CASSLGPGYTF. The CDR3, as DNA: TGCGCCAGCAGCTTGGGTCCTGGCTACACCTTC. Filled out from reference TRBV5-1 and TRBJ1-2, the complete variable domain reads KAGVTQTPRYLIKTRGQQVTLSCSPISGHRSVSWYQQTPGQGLQFLFEYFSETQRNKGNFPGRFSGRQFSNSRSEMNVSTLELGDSALYLCASSLGPGYTFGSGTRLTVV.

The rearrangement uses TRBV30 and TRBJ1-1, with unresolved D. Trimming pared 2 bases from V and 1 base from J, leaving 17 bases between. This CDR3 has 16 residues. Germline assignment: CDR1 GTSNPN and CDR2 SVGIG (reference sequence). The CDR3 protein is CAWSIGWKAENTEAFF. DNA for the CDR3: TGTGCCTGGAGTATTGGGTGGAAGGCGGAGAACACTGAAGCTTTCTTT.

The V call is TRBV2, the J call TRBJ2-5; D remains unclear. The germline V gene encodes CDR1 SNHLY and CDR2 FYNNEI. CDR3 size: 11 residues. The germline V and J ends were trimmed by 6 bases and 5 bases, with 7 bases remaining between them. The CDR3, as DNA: TGTGCCAGCAGACTGGGGGAGACCCAGTACTTC. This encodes CASRLGETQYF.

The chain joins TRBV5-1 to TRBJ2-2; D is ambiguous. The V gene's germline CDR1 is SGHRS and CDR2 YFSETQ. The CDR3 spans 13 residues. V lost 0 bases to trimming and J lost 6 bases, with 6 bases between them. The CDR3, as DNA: TGCGCCAGCAGCTTGGAGAGCCCCGGGGAGCTGTTTTTT. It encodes CASSLESPGELFF.

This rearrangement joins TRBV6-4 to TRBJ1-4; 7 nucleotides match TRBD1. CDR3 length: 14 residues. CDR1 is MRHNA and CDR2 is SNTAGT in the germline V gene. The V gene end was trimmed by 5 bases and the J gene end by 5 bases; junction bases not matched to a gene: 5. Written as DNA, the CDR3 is TGTGCCAGCAGTAGGGACAGAAAGAATGAAAAACTGTTTTTT. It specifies CASSRDRKNEKLFF.

In nucleotides, the CDR3 is TGCGCCAGCAGCAGGGGACAGGGGAGTCAGCCCCAGCATTTT. Translation: CASSRGQGSQPQHF. V gene TRBV5-1 combines with J gene TRBJ1-5; 10 bases align to TRBD1. CDR1 is SGHRS and CDR2 is YFSETQ in the germline V gene. Unmatched junction bases numbered 4, after V lost 4 bases and J lost 6 bases. This CDR3 has 14 amino acids.

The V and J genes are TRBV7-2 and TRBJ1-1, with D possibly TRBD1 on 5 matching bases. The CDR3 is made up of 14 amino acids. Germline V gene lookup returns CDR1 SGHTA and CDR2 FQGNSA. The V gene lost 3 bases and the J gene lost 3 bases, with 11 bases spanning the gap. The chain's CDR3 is CASSFSGAYTEAFF. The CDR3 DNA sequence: TGTGCCAGCAGCTTCTCCGGGGCCTACACTGAAGCTTTCTTT.

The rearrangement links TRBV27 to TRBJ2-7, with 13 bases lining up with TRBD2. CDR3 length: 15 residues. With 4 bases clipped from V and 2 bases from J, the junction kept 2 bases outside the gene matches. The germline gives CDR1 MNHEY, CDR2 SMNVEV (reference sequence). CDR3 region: CASSWTSGRTYEQYF. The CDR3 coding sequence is TGTGCCAGCAGTTGGACTAGCGGGAGAACCTACGAGCAGTACTTC.

CDR3 sequence: CASSEGGRTEAFF. Here the CDR3 DNA reads TGTGCCAGCAGCGAAGGGGGACGGACTGAAGCTTTCTTT. The genes are TRBV9 and TRBJ1-1; perhaps TRBD1 as D (6 bases). Trimming pared 3 bases from V and 5 bases from J, leaving 11 bases between. Per germline, CDR1 SGDLS and CDR2 YYNGEE. The CDR3 has 13 residues. The full variable domain, completed using reference TRBV9 and TRBJ1-1, is DSGVTQTPKHLITATGQRVTLRCSPRSGDLSVYWYQQSLDQGLQFLIQYYNGEERAKGNILERFSAQQFPDLHSELNLSSLELGDSALYFCASSEGGRTEAFFGQGTRLTVV.

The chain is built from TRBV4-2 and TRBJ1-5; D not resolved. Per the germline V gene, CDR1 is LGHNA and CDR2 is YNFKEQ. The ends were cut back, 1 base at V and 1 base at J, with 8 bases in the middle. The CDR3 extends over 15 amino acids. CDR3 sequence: CASSQAGASNQPQHF. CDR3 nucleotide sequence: TGTGCCAGCAGCCAAGCGGGAGCCAGCAATCAGCCCCAGCATTTT.

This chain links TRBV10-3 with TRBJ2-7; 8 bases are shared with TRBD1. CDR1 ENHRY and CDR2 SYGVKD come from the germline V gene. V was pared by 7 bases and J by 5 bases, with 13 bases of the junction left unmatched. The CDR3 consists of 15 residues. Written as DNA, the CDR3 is TGTGCCATCACCCTATCCCCGGACAGGGCCGACGAGCAGTACTTC. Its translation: CAITLSPDRADEQYF.

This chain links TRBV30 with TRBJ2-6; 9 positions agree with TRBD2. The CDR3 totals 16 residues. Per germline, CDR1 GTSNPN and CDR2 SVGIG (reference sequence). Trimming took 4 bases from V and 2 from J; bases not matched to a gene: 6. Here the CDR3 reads CAWTSGEITGANVLTF. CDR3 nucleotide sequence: TGTGCCTGGACTAGCGGGGAGATAACTGGGGCCAACGTCCTGACTTTC.

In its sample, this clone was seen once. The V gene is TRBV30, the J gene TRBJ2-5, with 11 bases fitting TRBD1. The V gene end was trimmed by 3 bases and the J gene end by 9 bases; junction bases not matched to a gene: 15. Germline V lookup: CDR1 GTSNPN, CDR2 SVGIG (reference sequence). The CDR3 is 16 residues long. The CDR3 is CAWRAAGTGGGEAQYF. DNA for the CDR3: TGTGCCTGGAGGGCCGCCGGGACAGGGGGGGGTGAGGCCCAGTACTTC.

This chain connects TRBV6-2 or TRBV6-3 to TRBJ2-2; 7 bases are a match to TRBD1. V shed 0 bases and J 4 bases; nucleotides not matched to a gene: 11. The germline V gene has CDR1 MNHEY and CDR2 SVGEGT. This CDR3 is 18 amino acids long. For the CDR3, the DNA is TGTGCCAGCAGTTACTCCTCATTGGGACAGCCGGCCACCGGGGAGCTGTTTTTT. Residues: CASSYSSLGQPATGELFF.

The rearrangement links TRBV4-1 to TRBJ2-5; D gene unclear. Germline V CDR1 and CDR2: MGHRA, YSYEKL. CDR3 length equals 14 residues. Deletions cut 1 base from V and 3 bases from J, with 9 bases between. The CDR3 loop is CASSQGLLEETQYF. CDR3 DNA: TGCGCCAGCAGCCAAGGTCTTTTAGAAGAGACCCAGTACTTC.

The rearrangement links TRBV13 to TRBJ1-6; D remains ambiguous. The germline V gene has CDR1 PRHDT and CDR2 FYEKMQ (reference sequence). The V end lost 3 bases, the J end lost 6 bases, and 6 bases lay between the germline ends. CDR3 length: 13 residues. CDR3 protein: CASSLEGNSPLHF. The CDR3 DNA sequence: TGTGCCAGCAGCTTGGAGGGTAATTCACCCCTCCACTTT.

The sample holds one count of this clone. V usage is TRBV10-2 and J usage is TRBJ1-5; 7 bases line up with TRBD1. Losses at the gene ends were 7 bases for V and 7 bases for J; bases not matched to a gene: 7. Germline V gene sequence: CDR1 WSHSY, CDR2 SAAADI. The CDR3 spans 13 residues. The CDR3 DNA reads TGCGCCAGCACCGACAGGGTTGGCCAGCCCCAGCATTTT. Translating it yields CASTDRVGQPQHF.

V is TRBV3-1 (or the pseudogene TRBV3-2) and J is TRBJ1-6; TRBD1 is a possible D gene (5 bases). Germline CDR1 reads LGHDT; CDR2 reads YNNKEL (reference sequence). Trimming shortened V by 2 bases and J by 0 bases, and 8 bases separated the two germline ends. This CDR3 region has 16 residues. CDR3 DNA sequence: TGTGCCAGCAGCCAACCTGGGGGCTCCTATAATTCACCCCTCCACTTT. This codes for CASSQPGGSYNSPLHF.

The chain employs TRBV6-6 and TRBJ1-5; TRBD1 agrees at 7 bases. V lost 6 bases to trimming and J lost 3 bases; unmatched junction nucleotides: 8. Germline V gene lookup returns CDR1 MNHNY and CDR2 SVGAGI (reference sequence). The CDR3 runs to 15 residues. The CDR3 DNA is TGTGCCAGCAGGGGAACGGGACAGTTCAATCAGCCCCAGCATTTT. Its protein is CASRGTGQFNQPQHF.

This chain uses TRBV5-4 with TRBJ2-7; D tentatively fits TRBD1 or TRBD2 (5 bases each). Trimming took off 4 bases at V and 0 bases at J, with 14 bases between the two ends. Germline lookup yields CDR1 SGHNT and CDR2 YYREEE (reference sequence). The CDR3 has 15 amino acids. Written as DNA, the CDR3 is TGTGCCAGCAGCCCCCGGGACGGACCCTCCTACGAGCAGTACTTC. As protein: CASSPRDGPSYEQYF.

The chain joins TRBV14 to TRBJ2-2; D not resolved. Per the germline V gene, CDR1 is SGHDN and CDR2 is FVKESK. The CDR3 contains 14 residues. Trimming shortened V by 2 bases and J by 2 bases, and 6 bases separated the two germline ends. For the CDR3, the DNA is TGTGCCAGCAGCCAACTCGGAAACACCGGGGAGCTGTTTTTT. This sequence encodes CASSQLGNTGELFF.

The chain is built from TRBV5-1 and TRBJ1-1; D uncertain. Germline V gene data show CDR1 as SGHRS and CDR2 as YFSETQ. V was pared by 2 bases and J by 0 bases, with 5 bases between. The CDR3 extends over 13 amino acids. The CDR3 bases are TGCGCCAGCAGCTTTACAATGAACACTGAAGCTTTCTTT. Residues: CASSFTMNTEAFF.

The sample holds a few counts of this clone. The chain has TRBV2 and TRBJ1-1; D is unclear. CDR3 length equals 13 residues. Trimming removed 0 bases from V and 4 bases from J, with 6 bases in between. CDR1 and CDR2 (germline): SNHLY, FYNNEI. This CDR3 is CASSEALRTEAFF. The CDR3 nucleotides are TGTGCCAGCAGTGAAGCCTTGCGCACTGAAGCTTTCTTT.

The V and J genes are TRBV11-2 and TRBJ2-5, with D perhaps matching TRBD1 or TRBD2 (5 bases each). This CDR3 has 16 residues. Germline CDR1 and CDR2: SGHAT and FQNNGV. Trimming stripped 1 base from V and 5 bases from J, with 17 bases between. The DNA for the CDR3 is TGTGCCAGCAGCTTAGTACGGGGCCCCCACCTGGAGACCCAGTACTTC. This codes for CASSLVRGPHLETQYF.